This TCR beta chain was sequenced for a study of cytomegalovirus exposure and HLA in healthy donors. Study-wide findings and caveats: The study dropped some indistinguishable V segments, TRBV6-2 and TRBV6-3 among them.

A word on this clone: Its target is unknown. An end of the junction differs from the germline gene, which may be a read error.

The primer mix had 60 Vbeta and 13 Jbeta primers. Data came from immunoSEQ multiplex PCR; TCRdb stores just in-frame clones and leaves some out. The data show over 95,000 clones, with 74% seen just once and 2% to 2.5% held by the top ten. CDR1 is SNHLY and CDR2 is FYNNEI in the germline V gene. The CDR3 is 15 residues long. The chain joins TRBV2 to TRBJ1-4; D remains ambiguous. What was sequenced was PBMCs. The TCR originated in a human donor in good health. This chain's CDR3 is CASREGRRQNEKLFF. The CDR3 DNA reads TGTGCCAGCAGGGAAGGACGGCGGCAAAATGAAAAACTGTTTTTT. Together with reference TRBV2 and TRBJ1-4, the CDR3 gives the full variable domain: EPEVTQTPSHQVTQMGQEVILRCVPISNHLYFYWYRQILGQKVEFLVSFYNNEISEKSEIFDDQFSVERPDGSNFTLKIRSTKLEDSAMYFCASREGRRQNEKLFFGSGTQLSVL.